This TCR beta chain is drawn from a study of shared clonotypes between healthy human individuals. Study in general: The composition of the donors was a couple of women and a few men aged 18 to 49.

The CDR3 is made up of 13 amino acids. With 4 bases removed from V and 6 bases from J, the gap between germline ends came to 12 bases. Germline lookup yields CDR1 MNHNS and CDR2 SASEGT. Clones were sequenced by immunoSEQ multiplex PCR, and TCRdb holds only the in-frame ones, with some missing. The sample records about 2.3 million clones, more than 80% being singletons. This clone was recorded once. The receptor's source is a man aged 18 to 30 in good health. Some clones in this sample may be carry-over from other donors' samples. The material sequenced was naive CD4+ T cells from PBMCs. Described subset: CD45RA+ positively selected. The genes are TRBV6-1 and TRBJ1-2; D call uncertain. CDR3 residues: CASSATQSDGYTF. The CDR3 coding sequence is TGTGCCAGCAGTGCCACACAGAGCGATGGCTACACCTTC.